The text below deals with one T cell receptor (beta chain). What antigen it recognizes has not been identified. No base qualities exist here, and no much larger clone lies one base off it. Library creation used the immunoSEQ multiplex PCR assay. For the multiplex PCR, a mixture combining 60 forward primers for TCR Vbeta segments and 13 reverse primers for TCR Jbeta segments was used. Amplification of the CDR3 region of rearranged TCR beta genes was performed with a multiplex PCR assay on genomic DNA. On the Illumina HiSeq System, the amplified TCR beta libraries were sequenced as 87-base-pair reads. On the authors' methods: A later analysis counted 65 million to 90 million unique TCR beta chains across the 670 or so repertoires, and 9 million to 14 million of these chains were shared by at least two donors. Raw reads were error-corrected and collapsed into unique sequences with a nearest-neighbor algorithm that merged closely related sequences to remove PCR and sequencing errors. V, D and J gene segments were assigned by aligning CDR3 sequences to IMGT reference sequences. Each retained sequence needed at least a six-nucleotide match to both a V gene segment and a J gene segment. A rearrangement was called productive if the CDR3 had no stop codons and remained in frame with V and J, and every other rearrangement was called non-productive. CDR3 was defined by IMGT convention, running from the second conserved V-encoded cysteine to the conserved J-encoded phenylalanine. The earlier analysis of 550 to 650 of the donors excluded any sequence lacking an unambiguous match to a single V gene segment. An earlier analysis of over 450 of the donors classified V segments as functional when productive rearrangements were above 56.7% and as segregating when the standard deviation between donors was above 5%. A statistical classification framework was built for diagnosing cytomegalovirus status from the catalog of TCR beta chain sequences. V and J gene assignment, in a later analysis, came from comparing TCR nucleotide sequences with IMGT/GENE-DB human TR gene sequences. The TCRdist pipeline was used in a later analysis to assign CDR3 sequences and most-parsimonious VDJ recombination scenarios. In a later analysis, each TCR beta chain was defined by its CDR3 amino acid sequence together with its V-gene family, and reads without a unique V-gene family were excluded. To address suspected cross-contamination and a sequencing artifact, a later analysis removed roughly 580 highly shared, low-generation-probability nucleotide sequences. In a later analysis, a clonal expansion index for each public chain was calculated from normalized within-repertoire ranks of inferred template counts. In a later analysis, generation probabilities were computed using a VDJ recombination model fitted to out-of-frame rearrangements, and the results were checked against IGoR. In a later analysis, hypergeometric tests were used to score TCR-TCR, TCR-HLA and TCR-CMV co-occurrence, with a repertoire-size bias correction applied to TCR pairs. False discovery rates were estimated in a later analysis by permuting HLA or CMV assignments 20 times. In a later analysis, co-occurring TCRs were grouped using DBSCAN, with TCRdist sequence similarity added in when clustering inside HLA-allele-positive subsets. For co-occurrence clustering, repertoires with fewer than 30,000 or more than 120,000 public chains were excluded, along with four to six repertoires with anomalous nucleotide sharing. TCRdb took this table from immuneACCESS and kept in-frame rearrangements with V and J called. Such tables lack part of the clones; where checked against another copy, unresolved V genes explain under half of the gap, and the rest is unexplained. For V, J and clone size, that table is used; D and trimming come from the DNA. This sample holds about 73,000 clones; 60% to 85% were observed only once. The ten largest account for around 11% of the sample.

The data belong to a study of cytomegalovirus exposure and HLA in healthy donors (dated by TCRdb to about 2017). At the level of the whole study: An earlier analysis of several hundred of the donors reported approximately 260 Gb of sequence data and 117 million unique TCR beta sequences obtained from about 179 million T cells. Along with the approximately 650-subject first cohort, a separate validation cohort of around 110 different subjects was used. In a later analysis, previously published TCR beta repertoires from 500 to 750 donors were re-analyzed and high-resolution HLA genotyping was added so that TCR occurrence patterns could be studied. Around 300 gigabases of sequencing data and roughly 90 million unique TCR sequences were included in an early release covering several hundred HLA-typed donors. The aim of the study was to test whether cataloging public T cell receptors could identify signatures of past pathogen exposure. All discovery cohort repertoires had been generated using a single sequencing platform. A later genetic analysis used genome-wide SNP genotypes for about 60% of the roughly 700 donors, treating that subset as a discovery cohort. The study profiled the T cell repertoires of hundreds of subjects by immunosequencing and related them to cytomegalovirus serostatus. Rather than drawing on any new phenotypic data, the later analysis identified candidate immune exposures from TCR beta sequences and the way those sequences occurred across donors. Several DR-DQ haplotypes were handled as single units for association and clustering because linkage in the cohort was strong. To predict cytomegalovirus infection status, the study brought together high-throughput TCR immunosequencing, statistical association of individual TCRs with disease status, and machine learning. Both class I and class II loci were covered by HLA typing, at four-digit resolution. Typing coverage differed by locus: A, B, C, DRB1 and DQB1 were typed in about 629-630 donors, DQA1 in 500 to 550, DPA1 in roughly 590, and DPB1 in 450 to 480. An earlier analysis of fewer than 750 of the donors used high-throughput TCR beta sequencing to judge whether each TCR beta V gene segment behaved as functional or pseudogenic. Of the roughly 400 genotyped donors, 65% to 90% fell in the genetic ancestry cluster associated with self-reported Caucasian donors. Donor age, sex, ethnicity and CMV serostatus were collected together with the repertoire data. On average, 235,054 unique TCR beta nucleotide sequences were sequenced per donor among some 420 genotyped donors of the cohort, with roughly a sixth of those sequences being non-productive. The full study reports these points: Some IMGT-functional V segments, including TRBV6-2 and TRBV6-3, could not be told apart with the 87-base-pair reads, so those segments were excluded. The earlier analysis of some 540 of the donors excluded fewer than 20 rarely observed V segments, including chromosome 9 orphons, because counts were too low. Roughly uniform sequencing depth across donors was assumed in presence/absence analyses, although this assumption may not hold. In this cohort, only TCR beta chains were sequenced, and detectable features were limited by the absence of alpha or paired-chain data. When HLA alleles, especially DR and DQ, strongly co-occurred, TCR associations were difficult to assign to individual alleles. A further reported finding was that TCR beta sequences accurately predicted the HLA-A and HLA-B alleles for most subjects in the first cohort. Linkage disequilibrium might explain the correlated functional status among segregating V segments, but an unknown experimental factor could not be ruled out. Compared with the roughly 600-donor mean, donors in an Asian-associated ancestry cluster had fewer N-insertions in productive TCRs, according to a later genetic analysis. In a later analysis, over 15,000 TCR beta sequences were associated with specific HLA alleles at a false discovery rate of 0.05. The sequencing pipeline was judged likely to have produced a cluster of highly shared sequence variants as a technical artifact. A later analysis found that TCR association rates varied across HLA loci, with DRB1 alleles showing the most associated TCRs and HLA-C alleles the fewest. For the cohort, immune exposure information was limited to CMV serostatus. Cytomegalovirus status was reported to be diagnosed by the classifier with high specificity and sensitivity in both the original and validation cohorts. The authors suggested that the approach could potentially be extended to other disease states and immunological phenotypes. A later analysis found that HLA-associated TCR beta chains were more clonally expanded and had lower generation probabilities than equally common non-associated chains. While some public TCRs were present in many individuals, most TCR sequences turned up only very rarely across donors. According to a later analysis, parvovirus B19, influenza, CMV and Epstein-Barr virus appeared linked to several top co-occurrence clusters. HLA typing was unavailable for some donors at each locus, so association tests used only the typed subset. In an earlier analysis of more than 450 of the donors, most TCR beta V segments were observed in productive rearrangements about 90% or about 30% of the time, broadly matching IMGT annotations. The study listed approximately 160 TCR beta chains as associated with cytomegalovirus. A few of the identified cytomegalovirus-associated TCR beta chains were confirmed in vitro to be specific for cytomegalovirus antigens. A later analysis found that most CMV-associated TCR beta chains appeared HLA-restricted, with HLA associations seemingly driven largely by CMV exposure. A later genetic analysis associated a missense DCLRE1C variant with V-gene and J-gene trimming of TCR beta chains, and an independent cohort replicated the association.

The cohort comprised some 680 healthy bone marrow donors. At the time of sampling, all cohort members were nominally healthy, though unrecorded immune exposures were likely present. The donor tested CMV seronegative, placing the donor among the 350 to 400 seronegative members of the cohort. Each donor provided a peripheral blood sample, and peripheral blood mononuclear cells were used for TCR beta sequencing. The Qiagen DNeasy Blood Extraction Kit was used to extract genomic DNA from the blood cell samples. CDR1 SGDLS and CDR2 YYNGEE were looked up in the germline V gene. Unmatched junction bases come to 6, with V trimmed by 4 bases and J by 0 bases. The CDR3 holds 16 amino acids from the cysteine to the phenylalanine. The read is trimmed to its CDR3 DNA, 48 bases read in frame from base 1.

The sequence was collected from a man aged 65-85 years in good health and CMV-seronegative. The chain links TRBV9 with TRBJ2-3, with 9 middle bases fitting TRBD2. The sample was PBMCs. The CDR3 is CASSPRLAGSTDTQYF. In nucleotide form, the sequence is TGTGCCAGCAGCCCAAGGCTAGCGGGGAGCACAGATACGCAGTATTTT. The full variable domain, with segments outside the CDR3 supplied by the reference TRBV9 and TRBJ2-3 proteins, appears as DSGVTQTPKHLITATGQRVTLRCSPRSGDLSVYWYQQSLDQGLQFLIQYYNGEERAKGNILERFSAQQFPDLHSELNLSSLELGDSALYFCASSPRLAGSTDTQYFGPGTRLTVL.